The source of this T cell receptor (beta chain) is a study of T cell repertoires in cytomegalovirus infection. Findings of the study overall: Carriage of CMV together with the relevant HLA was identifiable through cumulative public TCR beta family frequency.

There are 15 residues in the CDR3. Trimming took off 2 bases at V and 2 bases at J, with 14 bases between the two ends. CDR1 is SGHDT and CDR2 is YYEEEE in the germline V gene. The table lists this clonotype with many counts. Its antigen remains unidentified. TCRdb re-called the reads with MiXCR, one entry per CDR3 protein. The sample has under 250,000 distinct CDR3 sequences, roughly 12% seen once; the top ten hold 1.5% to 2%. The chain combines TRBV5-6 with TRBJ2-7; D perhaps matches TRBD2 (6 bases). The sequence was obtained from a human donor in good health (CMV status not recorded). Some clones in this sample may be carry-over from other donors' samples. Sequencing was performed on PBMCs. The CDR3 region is CASSFKRVGAYEQYF. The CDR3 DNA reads TGTGCCAGCAGCTTTAAGCGGGTCGGAGCCTACGAGCAGTACTTC.